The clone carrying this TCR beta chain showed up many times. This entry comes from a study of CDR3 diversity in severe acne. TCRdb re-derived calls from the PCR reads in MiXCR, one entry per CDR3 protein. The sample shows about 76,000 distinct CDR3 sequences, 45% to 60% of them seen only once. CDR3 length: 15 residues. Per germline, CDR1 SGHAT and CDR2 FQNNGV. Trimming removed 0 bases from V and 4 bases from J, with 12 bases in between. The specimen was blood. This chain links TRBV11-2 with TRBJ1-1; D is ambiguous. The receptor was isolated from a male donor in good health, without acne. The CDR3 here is CASSLEDTGSTEAFF. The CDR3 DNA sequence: TGTGCCAGCAGCTTAGAAGATACTGGAAGCACTGAAGCTTTCTTT. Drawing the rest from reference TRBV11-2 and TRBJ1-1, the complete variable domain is EAGVAQSPRYKIIEKRQSVAFWCNPISGHATLYWYQQILGQGPKLLIQFQNNGVVDDSQLPKDRFSAERLKGVDSTLKIQPAKLEDSAVYLCASSLEDTGSTEAFFGQGTRLTVV.